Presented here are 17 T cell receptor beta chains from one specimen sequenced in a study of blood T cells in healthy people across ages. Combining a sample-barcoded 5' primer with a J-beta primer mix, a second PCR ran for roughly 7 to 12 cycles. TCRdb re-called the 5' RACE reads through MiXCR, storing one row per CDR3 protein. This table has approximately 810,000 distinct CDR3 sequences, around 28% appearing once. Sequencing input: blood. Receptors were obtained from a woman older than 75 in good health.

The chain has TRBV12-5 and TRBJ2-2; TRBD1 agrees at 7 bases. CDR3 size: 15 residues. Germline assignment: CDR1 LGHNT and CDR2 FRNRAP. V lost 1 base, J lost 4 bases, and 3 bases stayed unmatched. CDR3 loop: CASGLGQGSTGELFF. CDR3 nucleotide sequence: TGTGCTAGTGGTTTGGGACAGGGTAGCACCGGGGAGCTGTTTTTT.

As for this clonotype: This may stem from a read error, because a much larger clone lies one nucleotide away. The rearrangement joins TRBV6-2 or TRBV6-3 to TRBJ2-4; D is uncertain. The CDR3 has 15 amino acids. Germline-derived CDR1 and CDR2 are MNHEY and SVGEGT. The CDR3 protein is CANSYVERLKNIQYF. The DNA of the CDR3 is TGTGCCAACAGTTACGTGGAACGGCTCAAAAACATTCAGTACTTC.

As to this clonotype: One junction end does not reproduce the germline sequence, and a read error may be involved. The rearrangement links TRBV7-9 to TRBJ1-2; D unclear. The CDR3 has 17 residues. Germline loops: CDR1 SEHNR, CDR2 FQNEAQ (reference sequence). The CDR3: CTSSKVGGVIPNYGYTF. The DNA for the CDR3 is TGTACCAGCAGCAAGGTCGGCGGGGTAATTCCTAACTATGGCTACACCTTC.

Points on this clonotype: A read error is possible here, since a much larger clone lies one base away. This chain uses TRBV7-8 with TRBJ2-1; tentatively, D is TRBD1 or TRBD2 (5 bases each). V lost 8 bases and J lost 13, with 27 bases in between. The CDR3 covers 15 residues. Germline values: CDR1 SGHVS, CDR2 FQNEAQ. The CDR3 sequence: CASSGSGLASRDQFF. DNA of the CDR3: TGTGCCAGCTCGGGGTCTGGGCTAGCTAGTCGGGACCAGTTCTTC.

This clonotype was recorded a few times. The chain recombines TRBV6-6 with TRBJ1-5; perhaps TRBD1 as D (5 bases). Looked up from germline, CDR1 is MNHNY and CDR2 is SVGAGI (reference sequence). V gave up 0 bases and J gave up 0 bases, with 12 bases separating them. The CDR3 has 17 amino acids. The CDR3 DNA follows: TGTGCCAGCAGTTACTCGATAGGAGGGGATAGCAATCAGCCCCAGCATTTT. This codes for CASSYSIGGDSNQPQHF.

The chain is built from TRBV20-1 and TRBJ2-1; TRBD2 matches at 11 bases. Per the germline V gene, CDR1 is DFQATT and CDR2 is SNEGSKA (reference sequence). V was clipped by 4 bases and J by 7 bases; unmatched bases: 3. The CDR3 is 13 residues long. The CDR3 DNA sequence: TGCAGTGCTATTAGCGGGGGGGCGAATGAGCAGTTCTTC. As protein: CSAISGGANEQFF.

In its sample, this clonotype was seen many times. CDR3 nucleotide sequence: TGCGCCAGCAGAGGTGCGGGGGGCACCCAAGAGACCCAGTACTTC. The encoded protein is CASRGAGGTQETQYF. The chain links TRBV5-1 to TRBJ2-5, with 8 bases aligning to TRBD2. J lost 1 base, V lost 5 bases, and 7 bases had no gene match. The CDR3 is 15 residues long. Germline V lookup: CDR1 SGHRS, CDR2 YFSETQ.

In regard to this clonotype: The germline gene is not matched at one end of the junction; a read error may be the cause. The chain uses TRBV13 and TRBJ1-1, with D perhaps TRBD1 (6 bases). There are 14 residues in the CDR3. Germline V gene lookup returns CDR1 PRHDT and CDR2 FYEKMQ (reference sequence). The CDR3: CVSSLGTRNTEAFF. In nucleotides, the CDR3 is TGTGTCAGCAGCTTAGGGACACGGAACACTGAAGCTTTCTTT.

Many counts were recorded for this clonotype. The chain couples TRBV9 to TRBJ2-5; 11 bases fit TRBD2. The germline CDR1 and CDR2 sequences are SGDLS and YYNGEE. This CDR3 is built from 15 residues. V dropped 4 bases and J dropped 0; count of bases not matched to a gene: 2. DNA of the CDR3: TGTGCCAGCAGCTTAGCGGGGGGGTACCAAGAGACCCAGTACTTC. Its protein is CASSLAGGYQETQYF.

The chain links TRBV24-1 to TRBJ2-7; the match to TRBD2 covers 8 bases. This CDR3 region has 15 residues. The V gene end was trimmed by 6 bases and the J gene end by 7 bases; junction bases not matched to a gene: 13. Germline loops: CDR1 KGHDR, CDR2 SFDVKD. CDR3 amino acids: CATSSGGELDNEQYF. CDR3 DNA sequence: TGTGCCACCAGTTCCGGGGGGGAGTTAGACAATGAGCAGTACTTC.

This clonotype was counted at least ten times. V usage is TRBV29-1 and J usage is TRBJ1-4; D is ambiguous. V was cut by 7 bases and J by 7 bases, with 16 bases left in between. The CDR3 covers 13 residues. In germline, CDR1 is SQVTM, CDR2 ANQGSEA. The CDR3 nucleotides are TGCAGCGCACGGGGTTTGGGTGGTGAAAAACTGTTTTTT. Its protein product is CSARGLGGEKLFF.

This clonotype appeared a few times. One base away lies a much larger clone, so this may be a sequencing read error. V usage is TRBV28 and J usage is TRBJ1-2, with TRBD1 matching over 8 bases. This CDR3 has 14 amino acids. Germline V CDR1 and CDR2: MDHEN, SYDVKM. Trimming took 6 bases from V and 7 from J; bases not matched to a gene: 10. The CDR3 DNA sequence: TGTGCCAGCAGGGTAGCCGGACAGGGATTTGGCTACACCTTC. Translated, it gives CASRVAGQGFGYTF.

In DNA form, the CDR3 reads TGTGCCAGCAGCATAACAGGGAATGGAGGCTACACCTTC. It encodes CASSITGNGGYTF. This sequence joins TRBV12-3 or TRBV12-4 and TRBJ1-2; D may be TRBD1 (6 bases). V dropped 6 bases and J dropped 8 bases, with 16 bases sitting between them. CDR3 length: 13 residues.

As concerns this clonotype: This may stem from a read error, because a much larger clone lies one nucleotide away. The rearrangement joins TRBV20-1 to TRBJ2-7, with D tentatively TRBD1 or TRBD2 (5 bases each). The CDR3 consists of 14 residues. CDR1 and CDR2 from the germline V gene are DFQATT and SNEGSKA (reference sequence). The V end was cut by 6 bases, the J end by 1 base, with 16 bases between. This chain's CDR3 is CSAYVARGSYEQYF. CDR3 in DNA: TGCAGTGCATACGTGGCGAGGGGTTCCTACGAGCAGTACTTC.

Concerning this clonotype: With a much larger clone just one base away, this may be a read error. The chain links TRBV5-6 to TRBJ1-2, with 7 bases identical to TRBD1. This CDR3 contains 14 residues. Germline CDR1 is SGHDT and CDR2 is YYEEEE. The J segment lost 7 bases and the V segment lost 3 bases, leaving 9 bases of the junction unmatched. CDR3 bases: TGTGCCAGCAGCTGGGGAGACAGGGCTCGTGGCTACACCTTC. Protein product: CASSWGDRARGYTF.

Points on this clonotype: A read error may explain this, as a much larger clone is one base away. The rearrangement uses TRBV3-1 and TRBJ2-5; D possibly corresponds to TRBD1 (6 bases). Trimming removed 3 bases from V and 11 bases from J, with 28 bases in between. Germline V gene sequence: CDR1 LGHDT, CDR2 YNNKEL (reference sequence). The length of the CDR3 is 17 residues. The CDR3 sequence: CASSQQQGVVGYNEQYF. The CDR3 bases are TGTGCCAGCAGCCAGCAACAGGGAGTAGTTGGCTACAATGAGCAGTACTTC.

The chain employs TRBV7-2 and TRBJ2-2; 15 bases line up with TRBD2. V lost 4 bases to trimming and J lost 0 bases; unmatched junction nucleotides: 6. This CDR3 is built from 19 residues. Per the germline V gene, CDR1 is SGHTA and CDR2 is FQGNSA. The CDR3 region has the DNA TGTGCCAGCAGCTCCGGGGGACTAGCGGGGGGAACGAACACCGGGGAGCTGTTTTTT. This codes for CASSSGGLAGGTNTGELFF.